The rows below give T cell receptor beta chains drawn from one sample of a study of T cell clusters in autoimmune cytopenias. TCRdb reanalyzed the multiplex PCR reads and collapses them to one entry per CDR3 protein, without DNA. The sample includes roughly 6,700 distinct CDR3 sequences. The same specimen was also included in a second study, on T cell repertoires in aging, cancer and after chemotherapy.

The sequenced material came from peripheral blood. The receptors come from a human donor in good health. CDR3s include the opening cysteine and the closing phenylalanine or tryptophan. Size values are once, few and many counts, or a class for expanded clones, and some rows have none.

J gene | clone size | V gene | CDR3 protein
TRBJ2-7 | - | TRBV7-2 | CASSFGGLTGEQYF
TRBJ2-5 | medium-sized | TRBV19 | CASSIAKTSGGQETQYF
TRBJ2-1 | - | TRBV6-5 | CASSYVGASSYNEQFF
TRBJ1-3 | - | TRBV6-5 | CASSRKDRLGNTIYF
TRBJ2-7 | - | TRBV6-5 | CASSLTRGQRYEQYF
TRBJ2-3 | medium-sized | TRBV27 | CASSYLGGGAGTDTQYF
TRBJ1-2 | medium-sized | TRBV29-1 | CSAGRDRDDGYTF
TRBJ1-4 | - | TRBV7-6 | CASSLGLYEKLFF
TRBJ2-7 | - | TRBV5-1 | CASSLWQGAKNEQYF
TRBJ1-2 | medium-sized | TRBV29-1 | CSVGQGNGYGYTF
TRBJ1-1 | medium-sized | TRBV19 | CASSPREGGAFF
TRBJ2-5 | - | TRBV6-5 | CASSNGQTSFQGTQYF
TRBJ2-7 | - | TRBV27 | CASSSWSHEQYF
TRBJ1-1 | medium-sized | TRBV19 | CASKRGRWRTEAFF
TRBJ2-6 | - | TRBV27 | CASGSPDSGANVLTF
TRBJ2-5 | medium-sized | TRBV19 | CASSSRDSGGARETQYF
TRBJ2-3 | medium-sized | TRBV19 | CASSPGLWKADTQYF
TRBJ1-3 | - | TRBV15 | CATSWDRGPGNTIYF
TRBJ2-2 | - | TRBV6-2/TRBV6-3 | CASSPMGEATGELFF
TRBJ2-1 | - | TRBV12-3/TRBV12-4 | CASSFGRVDNEQFF
TRBJ1-2 | - | TRBV27 | CASSASSRNYGYTF
TRBJ2-7 | medium-sized | TRBV18 | CASSQPSMTYEQYF
TRBJ1-1 | - | TRBV27 | CASSRGFGHTEAFF
TRBJ2-5 | medium-sized | TRBV5-4 | CASSLYGLEETQYF
TRBJ1-6 | - | TRBV6-5 | CASSYEGVGNSPLHF
TRBJ2-3 | - | TRBV5-4 | CASSRVRGLAGGPMNTDTQYF
TRBJ2-7 | medium-sized | TRBV30 | CAWSRQGEQYF
TRBJ2-1 | - | TRBV27 | CASSDRGGGDEQFF
TRBJ2-2 | medium-sized | TRBV19 | CAALGRTGELFF
TRBJ2-1 | - | TRBV6-2/TRBV6-3 | CASSPPGGGGQFF
TRBJ1-1 | - | TRBV6-6 | CASTRDRDTEAFF
TRBJ2-2 | - | TRBV5-1 | CASMSASSNTGELFF
TRBJ1-5 | - | TRBV5-5 | CASSLVTTGRGNQPQHF
TRBJ2-2 | medium-sized | TRBV6-5 | CASRGLEYTGELFF
TRBJ2-7 | medium-sized | TRBV5-5 | CASSRSYEQYF
TRBJ1-1 | - | TRBV19 | CASKSMVRVMNTEAFF
TRBJ2-7 | - | TRBV7-6 | CASSLQGAPYEQYF
TRBJ2-2 | - | TRBV20-1 | CSPENPTGELFF
TRBJ1-3 | - | TRBV6-5 | CASSRTPDSGNTIYF
TRBJ2-5 | - | TRBV12-3/TRBV12-4 | CASSLWPAETQYF
TRBJ2-1 | medium-sized | TRBV19 | CASSTPPNRGFGNEQFF
TRBJ2-5 | medium-sized | TRBV6-1 | CATADRPQETQYF
TRBJ1-4 | - | TRBV18 | CASSTGGAGSEKLFF
TRBJ1-5 | medium-sized | TRBV19 | CASSIRYGIKGGNQPQHF
TRBJ1-6 | - | TRBV13 | CASSLSSGTGISPLHF
TRBJ2-7 | - | TRBV12-3/TRBV12-4 | CASSLRSGEQYF
TRBJ1-1 | - | TRBV11-3 | CASSLFPGSGTEAFF
TRBJ1-3 | medium-sized | TRBV30 | CAWSSWAGNTIYF
TRBJ1-1 | - | TRBV19 | CASRASIINTEAFF
TRBJ2-5 | - | TRBV19 | CASSSLAGGQETQYF
TRBJ2-3 | - | TRBV4-3 | CASSQDRSGGTSTDTQYF
TRBJ1-4 | - | TRBV18 | CASSPRQGGGEKLFF
TRBJ2-2 | - | TRBV6-5 | CAARKDGELFF
TRBJ1-5 | - | TRBV19 | CASSRDRGRIQPQHF
TRBJ2-1 | - | TRBV6-5 | CASTSWLADYNEQFF
TRBJ2-1 | - | TRBV5-1 | CASSLVPYNEQFF
TRBJ2-7 | medium-sized | TRBV27 | CASSFRPASDEQYF
TRBJ1-5 | - | TRBV6-5 | CASSYGGTSNQPQHF
TRBJ1-5 | - | TRBV6-5 | CASSPVRTAVNQPQHF